Following are 12 T cell receptor beta chains from one sample sequenced in a study of T cell clusters in autoimmune cytopenias. TRB was amplified from around 0.25 ug of peripheral blood genomic DNA per sample. Multiplex touch-down PCR amplified TRB using TRB-A and TRB-B pools in one tube. TCRdb reanalyzed the multiplex PCR reads, giving one entry per CDR3 protein sequence and no DNA. The sample table sets out about 4,900 distinct CDR3 sequences. A further study also used this sample, focusing on T cell repertoires in aging, cancer and after chemotherapy.

Sequenced: peripheral blood. Every receptor here comes from a human donor in good health.

This clonotype is identified as medium-sized (0.01 to 0.1%) from frequency. The CDR3 is CASSFGTSGGASDTQYF. This sequence joins TRBV6-5 and TRBJ2-3; the TCRdb call, TRBD2, lacks DNA for checking. The CDR3 consists of 17 residues. Germline-derived CDR1 and CDR2 are MNHEY and SVGAGI.

V usage is TRBV6-2 or TRBV6-3 and J usage is TRBJ2-7; TCRdb names TRBD1, which stays unverified in the absence of DNA. The CDR3 is made up of 14 amino acids. Germline V lookup: CDR1 MNHEY, CDR2 SVGEGT. CDR3: CASGVRGHSYEQYF.

The genes are TRBV6-5 and TRBJ2-7; checking the TCRdb D call of TRBD1 is not possible without DNA. The germline CDR1 and CDR2 sequences are MNHEY and SVGAGI. The CDR3 contains 16 residues. The chain's CDR3 is CASSESAGQGGYEQYF.

This clonotype is labeled medium-sized (0.01 to 0.1%) based on frequency. The chain employs TRBV19 and TRBJ1-2; TCRdb lists TRBD1, though no DNA is available to test this call. The CDR3 runs to 15 residues. Germline V lookup: CDR1 LNHDA, CDR2 SQIVND (reference sequence). The CDR3 region is CASSTQGRANYGYTF.

The rearrangement links TRBV10-3 to TRBJ1-1; TCRdb picks TRBD1, but there is no DNA to check that call. The CDR3 covers 13 residues. The germline V gene encodes CDR1 ENHRY and CDR2 SYGVKD. CDR3 region: CAISRDPNTEAFF.

This clonotype ranks as medium-sized in terms of frequency. The genes are TRBV29-1 and TRBJ1-2; the D call from TCRdb, TRBD1, cannot be confirmed without DNA. Germline lookup yields CDR1 SQVTM and CDR2 ANQGSEA. This CDR3 comprises 15 residues. CDR3 loop: CSVVEVPGYNYGYTF.

By frequency, this clonotype registers medium-sized (0.01 to 0.1%). V gene TRBV19 combines with J gene TRBJ1-6; lacking DNA, the TRBD1 call made by TCRdb goes unchecked. Germline CDR1 and CDR2: LNHDA and SQIVND (reference sequence). The CDR3 extends over 15 amino acids. CDR3 protein: CASSIRGGDTSPLHF.

This clonotype shows up as medium-sized by frequency. The chain recombines TRBV29-1 with TRBJ1-1; TCRdb's D call, TRBD1, is unchecked because there is no DNA. The CDR3 extends over 13 amino acids. CDR1 and CDR2 (germline): SQVTM, ANQGSEA. The CDR3 spells CSVEGQGDTEAFF.

The chain uses TRBV7-6 and TRBJ2-1; with no DNA, the TCRdb D assignment of TRBD1 cannot be verified. Germline V lookup: CDR1 SGHVS, CDR2 FNYEAQ. The CDR3 runs to 17 residues. The CDR3: CASSLNQGALRNNEQFF.

This clonotype registers medium-sized by frequency. This chain uses TRBV19 with TRBJ2-1; TCRdb's assignment of TRBD2 cannot be checked, as there is no DNA. Germline V gene data show CDR1 as LNHDA and CDR2 as SQIVND (reference sequence). The CDR3 runs 16 residues. This CDR3 reads CASSSSSGGGYNEQFF.

This clonotype is identified as medium-sized from frequency. The chain is built from TRBV6-5 and TRBJ2-6. This CDR3 region has 15 residues. Germline assignment: CDR1 MNHEY and CDR2 SVGAGI. Here the CDR3 reads CASREFSAGANVLTF.

By frequency, this clonotype is medium-sized. The V and J genes are TRBV27 and TRBJ2-3. Germline values: CDR1 MNHEY, CDR2 SMNVEV (reference sequence). The CDR3 totals 14 residues. The CDR3 sequence is CASKTNRRTDTQYF.